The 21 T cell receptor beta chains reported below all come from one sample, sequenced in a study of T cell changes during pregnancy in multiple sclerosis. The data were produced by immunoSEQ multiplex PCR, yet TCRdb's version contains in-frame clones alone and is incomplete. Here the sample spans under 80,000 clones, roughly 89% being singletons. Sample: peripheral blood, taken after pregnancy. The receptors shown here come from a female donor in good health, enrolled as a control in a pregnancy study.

The DNA of the CDR3 is TGCAGCGTGACGGGGGGGAGCTCCTACGAGCAGTACTTC. The encoded protein is CSVTGGSSYEQYF. The rearrangement links TRBV29-1 to TRBJ2-7; 8 positions agree with TRBD2. The CDR3 is 13 residues long. The germline V gene has CDR1 SQVTM and CDR2 ANQGSEA. Germline trimming cut 6 bases from V and 0 bases from J; bases unmatched to any gene: 4.

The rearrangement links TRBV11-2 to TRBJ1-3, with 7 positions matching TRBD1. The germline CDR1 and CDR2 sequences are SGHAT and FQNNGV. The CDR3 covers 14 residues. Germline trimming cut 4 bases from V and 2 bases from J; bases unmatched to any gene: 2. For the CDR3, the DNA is TGTGCCAGCAGCTCACAGGGGACTGGAAACACCATATATTTT. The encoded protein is CASSSQGTGNTIYF.

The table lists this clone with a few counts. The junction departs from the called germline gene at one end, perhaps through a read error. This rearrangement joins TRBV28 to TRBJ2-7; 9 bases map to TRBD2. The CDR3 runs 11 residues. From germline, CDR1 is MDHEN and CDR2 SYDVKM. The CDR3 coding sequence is TGTGCCAGCACGGCGGGAGGGCCCTTAAACTTC. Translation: CASTAGGPLNF.

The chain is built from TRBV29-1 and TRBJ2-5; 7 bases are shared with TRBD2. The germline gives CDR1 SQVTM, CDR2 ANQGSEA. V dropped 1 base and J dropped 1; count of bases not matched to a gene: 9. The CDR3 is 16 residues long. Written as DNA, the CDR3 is TGCAGCGTTGAAGGCCTAGCGGTATCCCTCCAAGAGACCCAGTACTTC. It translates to CSVEGLAVSLQETQYF.

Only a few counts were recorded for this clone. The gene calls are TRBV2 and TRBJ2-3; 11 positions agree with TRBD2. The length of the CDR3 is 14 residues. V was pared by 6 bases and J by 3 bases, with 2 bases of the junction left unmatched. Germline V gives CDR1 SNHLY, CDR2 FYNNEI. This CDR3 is CASRTSGRTDTQYF. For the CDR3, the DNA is TGTGCCAGCAGAACTAGCGGGAGAACAGATACGCAGTATTTT.

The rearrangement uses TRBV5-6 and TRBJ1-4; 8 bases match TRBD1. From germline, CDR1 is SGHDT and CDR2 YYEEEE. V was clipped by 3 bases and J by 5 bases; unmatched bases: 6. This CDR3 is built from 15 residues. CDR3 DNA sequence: TGTGCCAGCAGCTCTGTCCGGGACAGGAATGAAAAACTGTTTTTT. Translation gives CASSSVRDRNEKLFF.

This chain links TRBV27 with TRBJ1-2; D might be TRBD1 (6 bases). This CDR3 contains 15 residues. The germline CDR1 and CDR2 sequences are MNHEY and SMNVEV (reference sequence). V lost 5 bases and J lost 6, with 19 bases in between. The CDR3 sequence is CASSVKQGPPHGYTF. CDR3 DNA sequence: TGTGCCAGCAGTGTGAAACAGGGACCCCCCCATGGCTACACCTTC.

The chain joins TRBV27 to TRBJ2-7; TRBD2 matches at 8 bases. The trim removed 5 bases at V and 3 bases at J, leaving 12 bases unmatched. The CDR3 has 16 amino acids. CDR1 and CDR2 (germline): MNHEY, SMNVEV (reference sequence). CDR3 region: CASSPPGLVLNYEQYF. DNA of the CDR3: TGTGCCAGCAGTCCTCCGGGACTAGTCTTGAACTACGAGCAGTACTTC.

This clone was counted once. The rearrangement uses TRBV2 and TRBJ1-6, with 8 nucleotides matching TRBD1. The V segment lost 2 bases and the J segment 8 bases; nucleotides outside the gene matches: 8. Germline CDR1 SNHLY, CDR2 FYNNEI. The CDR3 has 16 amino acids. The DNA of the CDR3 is TGTGCCAGCAGTGAACAGGGGGCGTGGATAGATTCACCCCTCCACTTT. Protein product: CASSEQGAWIDSPLHF.

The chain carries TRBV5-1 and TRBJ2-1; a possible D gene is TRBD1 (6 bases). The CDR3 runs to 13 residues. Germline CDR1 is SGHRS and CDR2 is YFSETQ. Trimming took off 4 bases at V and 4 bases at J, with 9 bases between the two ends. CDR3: CASSPDSYNEQFF. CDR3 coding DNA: TGCGCCAGCAGCCCGGACAGTTACAATGAGCAGTTCTTC.

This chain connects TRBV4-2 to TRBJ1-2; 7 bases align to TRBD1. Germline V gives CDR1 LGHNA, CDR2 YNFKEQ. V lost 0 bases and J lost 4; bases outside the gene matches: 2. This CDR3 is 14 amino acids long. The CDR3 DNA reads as TGTGCCAGCAGCCAAGAAAGGGGGCTCTATGGCTACACCTTC. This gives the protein CASSQERGLYGYTF.

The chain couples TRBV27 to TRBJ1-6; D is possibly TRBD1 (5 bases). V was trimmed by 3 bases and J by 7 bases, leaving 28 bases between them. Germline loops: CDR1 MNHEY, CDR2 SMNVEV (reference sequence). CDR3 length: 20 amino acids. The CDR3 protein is CASSLKMGGTPTMTNSPLHF. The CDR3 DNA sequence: TGTGCCAGCAGTTTGAAGATGGGGGGAACACCCACAATGACGAATTCACCCCTCCACTTT.

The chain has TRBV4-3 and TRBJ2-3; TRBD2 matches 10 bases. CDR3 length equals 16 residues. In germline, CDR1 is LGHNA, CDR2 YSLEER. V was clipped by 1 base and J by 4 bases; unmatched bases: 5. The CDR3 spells CASSQVPSGRADTQYF. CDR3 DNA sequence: TGCGCCAGCAGCCAAGTCCCTAGCGGGAGAGCAGATACGCAGTATTTT.

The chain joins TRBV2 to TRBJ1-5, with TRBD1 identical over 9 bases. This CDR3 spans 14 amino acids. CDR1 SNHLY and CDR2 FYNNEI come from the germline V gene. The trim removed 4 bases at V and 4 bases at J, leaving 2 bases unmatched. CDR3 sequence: CASSGQGGNQPQHF. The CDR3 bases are TGTGCCAGCAGTGGACAGGGGGGTAATCAGCCCCAGCATTTT. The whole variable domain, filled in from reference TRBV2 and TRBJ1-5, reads EPEVTQTPSHQVTQMGQEVILRCVPISNHLYFYWYRQILGQKVEFLVSFYNNEISEKSEIFDDQFSVERPDGSNFTLKIRSTKLEDSAMYFCASSGQGGNQPQHFGDGTRLSIL.

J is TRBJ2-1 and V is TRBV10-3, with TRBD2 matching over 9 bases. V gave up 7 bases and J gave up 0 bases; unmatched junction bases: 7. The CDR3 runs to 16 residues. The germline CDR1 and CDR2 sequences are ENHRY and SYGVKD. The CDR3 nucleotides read TGTGCCATCACCCAAAGCGGGGGGACCTCCTACAATGAGCAGTTCTTC. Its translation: CAITQSGGTSYNEQFF.

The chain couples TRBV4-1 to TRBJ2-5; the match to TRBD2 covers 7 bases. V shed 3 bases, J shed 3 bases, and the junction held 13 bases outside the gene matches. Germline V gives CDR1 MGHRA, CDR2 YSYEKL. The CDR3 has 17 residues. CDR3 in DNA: TGCGCCAGCAGCCAGTCGTGGGGCGCTAGCGGTGAAGAGACCCAGTACTTC. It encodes CASSQSWGASGEETQYF.

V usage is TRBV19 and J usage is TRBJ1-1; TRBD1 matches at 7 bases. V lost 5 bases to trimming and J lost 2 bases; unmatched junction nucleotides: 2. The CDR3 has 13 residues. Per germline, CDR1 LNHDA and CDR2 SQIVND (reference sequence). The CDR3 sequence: CASSGTVNTEAFF. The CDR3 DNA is TGTGCCAGTAGTGGGACAGTTAACACTGAAGCTTTCTTT. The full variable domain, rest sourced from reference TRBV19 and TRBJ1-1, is DGGITQSPKYLFRKEGQNVTLSCEQNLNHDAMYWYRQDPGQGLRLIYYSQIVNDFQKGDIAEGYSVSREKKESFPLTVTSAQKNPTAFYLCASSGTVNTEAFFGQGTRLTVV.

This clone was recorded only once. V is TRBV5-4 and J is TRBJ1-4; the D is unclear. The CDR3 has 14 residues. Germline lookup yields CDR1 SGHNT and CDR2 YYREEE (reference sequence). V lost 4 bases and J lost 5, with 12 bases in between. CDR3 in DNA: TGTGCCAGCAGCGTCCAGGCCTTAAATGAAAAACTGTTTTTT. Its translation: CASSVQALNEKLFF.

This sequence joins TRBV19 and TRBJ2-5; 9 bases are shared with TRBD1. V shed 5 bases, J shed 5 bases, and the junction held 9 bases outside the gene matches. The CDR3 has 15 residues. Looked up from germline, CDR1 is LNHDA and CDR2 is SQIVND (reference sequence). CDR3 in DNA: TGTGCCAGTAGTCCCGGGACAGGGCTGGTGGAGACCCAGTACTTC. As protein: CASSPGTGLVETQYF.

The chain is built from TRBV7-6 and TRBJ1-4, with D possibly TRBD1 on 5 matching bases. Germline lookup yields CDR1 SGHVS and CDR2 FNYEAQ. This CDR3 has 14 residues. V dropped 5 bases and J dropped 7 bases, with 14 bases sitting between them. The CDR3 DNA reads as TGTGCCAGCAGCCCCGGGGGGGGAGGTGAAAAACTGTTTTTT. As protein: CASSPGGGGEKLFF.

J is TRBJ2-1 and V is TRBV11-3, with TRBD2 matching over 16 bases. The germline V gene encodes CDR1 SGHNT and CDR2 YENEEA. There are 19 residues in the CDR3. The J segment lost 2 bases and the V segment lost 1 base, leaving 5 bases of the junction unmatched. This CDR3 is CASSLGGTSGRGTYNEQFF. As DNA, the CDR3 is TGTGCCAGCAGCTTAGGGGGGACTAGCGGGAGGGGTACCTACAATGAGCAGTTCTTC.